The rows below give T cell receptor beta chains drawn from one sample of a study of T cell responses to AZD1222 COVID-19 vaccine. Clones were read by immunoSEQ multiplex PCR, and TCRdb kept only the in-frame ones, dropping some. The sample consists of about 55,000 clones, approximately 84% of them appearing once. The material was peripheral blood, obtained on day 0 of AZD1222 vaccination. Receptors were obtained from an adult in good health. The CDR3 runs from the conserved cysteine through the conserved F or W. Each record gives: D gene, J gene, V gene, clone size, CDR3 DNA, CDR3 protein. D genes are given only for firm matches. For some rows the clone size is stated as once, few or many, or as a class when expanded; others skip it.

D: TRBD1
J: TRBJ1-6
V: TRBV6-5
size: once
DNA: TGTGCCAGCAGTACAGGGGTGAGTTCACCCCTCCACTTT
CDR3: CASSTGVSSPLHF

D: .
J: TRBJ2-7
V: TRBV19
size: .
DNA: TGTGCCAGTAGTAGGGGCAACGCGTTGTCCTACGAGCAGTACTTC
CDR3: CASSRGNALSYEQYF

D: TRBD1
J: TRBJ2-1
V: TRBV18
size: few
DNA: TGTGCCAGCTCACCTTCCACGGGACAGGGGGGGTACAATGAGCAGTTCTTC
CDR3: CASSPSTGQGGYNEQFF

D: .
J: TRBJ2-1
V: TRBV11-2
size: .
DNA: TGTGCCAGCAGCTTGGAGACAGGAACCTACAATGAGCAGTTCTTC
CDR3: CASSLETGTYNEQFF

D: .
J: TRBJ2-7
V: TRBV19
size: .
DNA: TGTGCCAGTAGTACGGAACATCAATCGCCCTACGAGCAGTACTTC
CDR3: CASSTEHQSPYEQYF

D: .
J: TRBJ2-2
V: TRBV7-3
size: .
DNA: TGTGCCAGCAGCTTAGTATCCGGGACATGGAACACCGGGGAGCTGTTTTTT
CDR3: CASSLVSGTWNTGELFF

D: TRBD1
J: TRBJ1-1
V: TRBV19
size: .
DNA: TGTGCCAGCAGGGACAGGGGGGTCACTGAAGCTTTCTTT
CDR3: CASRDRGVTEAFF

D: .
J: TRBJ2-7
V: TRBV10-3
size: .
DNA: TGTGCCACCGCCGAACCCACCAACTCCTACGAGCAGTACTTC
CDR3: CATAEPTNSYEQYF

D: .
J: TRBJ2-1
V: TRBV24-1
size: .
DNA: TGTGCCACCAGTGATTTCAACGACAATGAGCAGTTCTTC
CDR3: CATSDFNDNEQFF

D: TRBD1
J: TRBJ1-5
V: TRBV3-1/TRBV3-2
size: .
DNA: TGTGCCAGCAGCCAAGTCCCCGGACAGGGGCCCTCGTGGTTT
CDR3: CASSQVPGQGPSWF

D: .
J: TRBJ1-2
V: TRBV19
size: .
DNA: TGTGCCAGTAGTATAGAGGGCAGGGGCGCGGACTATGGCTACACCTTC
CDR3: CASSIEGRGADYGYTF

D: .
J: TRBJ1-3
V: TRBV6-4
size: .
DNA: TGTGCCAGCCACTCAGGGAGACCCCGGGGGTCTGGAAACACCATATATTTT
CDR3: CASHSGRPRGSGNTIYF

D: .
J: TRBJ2-7
V: TRBV10-3
size: .
DNA: TGTGCCATCAGTGACGGGAGCGGAGGGGCTATTAACGAGCAGTACTTC
CDR3: CAISDGSGGAINEQYF

D: .
J: TRBJ1-5
V: TRBV10-3
size: .
DNA: TGTGCCATCAGTGAGGATCACATTATGAATCAGCCCCAGCATTTT
CDR3: CAISEDHIMNQPQHF